These 20 T cell receptor beta chains originate from one sample sequenced in a study of blood T cell repertoires in COVID-19. This table comes from immunoSEQ multiplex PCR, and its TCRdb copy is limited to in-frame clones, with some not included. The table includes 70,000 to 95,000 clones, 88% detected once. Sequencing was performed on peripheral blood. The receptor set was obtained from a man aged 70 or older with acute or convalescent COVID-19.

This clone has a handful of counts. The V call is TRBV5-1, the J call TRBJ1-1; 7 bases agree with TRBD1. Germline loops: CDR1 SGHRS, CDR2 YFSETQ. J gave up 0 bases and V 0 bases, and 8 bases lay outside the gene matches. The CDR3 length is 17 residues. This chain's CDR3 is CASSLGGTASMNTEAFF. The CDR3 DNA is TGCGCCAGCAGCTTGGGCGGGACAGCTTCCATGAACACTGAAGCTTTCTTT.

The chain has TRBV4-1 and TRBJ1-5; TRBD1 matches at 9 bases. The CDR3 consists of 15 residues. Per the germline V gene, CDR1 is MGHRA and CDR2 is YSYEKL. V trimming: 1 base; J trimming: 5 bases; junction bases outside the gene matches: 3. CDR3 region: CASSQGDRDYQPQHF. The CDR3 nucleotides are TGCGCCAGCAGCCAAGGGGACAGGGACTATCAGCCCCAGCATTTT.

DNA for the CDR3: TGTGCCAGCAGCGTCGGCGGGAGGGGGGTGGATGAGCAGTTCTTC. Amino acids: CASSVGGRGVDEQFF. The chain couples TRBV9 to TRBJ2-1, with TRBD2 matching 9 bases. CDR3 length equals 15 residues. The V and J ends lost 2 bases and 8 bases, in that order; junction bases with no gene match: 8. Germline-derived CDR1 and CDR2 are SGDLS and YYNGEE. Full variable domain (missing parts from reference TRBV9 and TRBJ2-1): DSGVTQTPKHLITATGQRVTLRCSPRSGDLSVYWYQQSLDQGLQFLIQYYNGEERAKGNILERFSAQQFPDLHSELNLSSLELGDSALYFCASSVGGRGVDEQFFGPGTRLTVL.

This CDR3 is CATSDPDQPQHF. CDR3 in DNA: TGTGCCACCAGTGATCCTGATCAGCCCCAGCATTTT. This chain uses TRBV24-1 with TRBJ1-5, with D unclear. The CDR3 is made up of 12 amino acids. The V and J ends lost 3 bases and 5 bases respectively, with 4 bases between them. The V gene's germline CDR1 is KGHDR and CDR2 SFDVKD.

The genes are TRBV15 and TRBJ1-1, with D perhaps matching TRBD1 (5 bases). This CDR3 is built from 17 residues. V dropped 2 bases and J dropped 5 bases, with 21 bases sitting between them. Germline loops: CDR1 LNHNV, CDR2 YYDKDF (reference sequence). Here the CDR3 reads CATSRNVGATGGTEAFF. The CDR3 bases are TGTGCCACCAGCAGAAACGTTGGGGCTACCGGGGGGACTGAAGCTTTCTTT.

The rearrangement links TRBV27 to TRBJ1-6, with TRBD1 as a possible D gene (6 bases). This CDR3 spans 14 amino acids. Germline lookup yields CDR1 MNHEY and CDR2 SMNVEV (reference sequence). V shed 4 bases and J shed 4 bases, with 8 bases lying between them. CDR3 DNA sequence: TGTGCCAGCAGTTCCAGGGGATATAATTCACCCCTCCACTTT. Translating it yields CASSSRGYNSPLHF.

This chain joins TRBV19 and TRBJ1-5; TRBD1 might be the D (5 bases). This CDR3 contains 16 residues. The ends were cut back, 0 bases at V and 5 bases at J, with 14 bases in the middle. Looked up from germline, CDR1 is LNHDA and CDR2 is SQIVND (reference sequence). The CDR3 loop is CASSIEGQVGDQPQHF. In nucleotides, the CDR3 is TGTGCCAGTAGTATAGAGGGGCAGGTAGGGGATCAGCCCCAGCATTTT.

The V gene is TRBV5-1, the J gene TRBJ1-4; tentative D call: TRBD1 (6 bases). Trimming pared 5 bases from V and 0 bases from J, leaving 20 bases between. Germline CDR1 SGHRS, CDR2 YFSETQ. The CDR3 extends over 18 amino acids. CDR3 protein: CASSQYRADQTTNEKLFF. CDR3 nucleotides: TGCGCCAGCAGTCAATACAGGGCGGACCAAACAACTAATGAAAAACTGTTTTTT.

This clone was counted once. V is TRBV14 and J is TRBJ1-3; D ambiguous. The germline V gene encodes CDR1 SGHDN and CDR2 FVKESK. CDR3 length: 17 residues. Trimming left V 4 bases short and J 4 bases short, with 20 bases between. The DNA of the CDR3 is TGTGCCAGCAGCCCGCCAGAGGCCCTAGTGGTGGGAAACACCATATATTTT. Translation: CASSPPEALVVGNTIYF.

This CDR3 is CASSLYRGSYNSPLHF. For the CDR3, the DNA is TGTGCCAGCAGCTTATACAGGGGCAGCTATAATTCACCCCTCCACTTT. The chain links TRBV11-2 to TRBJ1-6; 7 bases line up with TRBD1. Germline trimming cut 2 bases from V and 3 bases from J; bases unmatched to any gene: 4. Per the germline V gene, CDR1 is SGHAT and CDR2 is FQNNGV. CDR3 length: 16 residues.

The chain joins TRBV5-1 to TRBJ2-1; tentative D call: TRBD2 (6 bases). Germline V gene data show CDR1 as SGHRS and CDR2 as YFSETQ. This CDR3 has 16 residues. Trimming left V 0 bases short and J 8 bases short, with 18 bases between. The DNA for the CDR3 is TGCGCCAGCAGCTTGGGTCGGCGGGGAAATGGGGATGAGCAGTTCTTC. Its protein product is CASSLGRRGNGDEQFF.

The chain recombines TRBV2 with TRBJ1-1; weak D call: TRBD1 (5 bases). Trimming removed 3 bases at V and 0 bases at J, with 8 bases between. Per germline, CDR1 SNHLY and CDR2 FYNNEI. CDR3 size: 14 residues. The CDR3 coding sequence is TGTGCCAGCAGTGAGGGGCTCTTGAACACTGAAGCTTTCTTT. Its translation: CASSEGLLNTEAFF.

This chain links TRBV18 with TRBJ2-1; D possibly corresponds to TRBD2 (6 bases). The V gene's germline CDR1 is KGHSH and CDR2 LQKENI. This CDR3 has 16 amino acids. V was clipped by 3 bases and J by 6 bases, with 18 bases between them. CDR3 bases: TGTGCCAGCTCACCGAATAGCGGCGGAACACTCAATGAGCAGTTCTTC. This sequence encodes CASSPNSGGTLNEQFF.

The gene calls are TRBV12-3 or TRBV12-4 and TRBJ2-7, with TRBD2 matching over 12 bases. CDR3 length equals 13 residues. The V gene end was trimmed by 10 bases and the J gene end by 2 bases; junction bases not matched to a gene: 3. CDR3 DNA sequence: TGTGCCACACGGACTAGCGGGGCCTACGAGCAGTACTTC. Translated, it gives CATRTSGAYEQYF.

The chain links TRBV10-3 to TRBJ2-7; 7 positions agree with TRBD2. Germline V gene data show CDR1 as ENHRY and CDR2 as SYGVKD. V trimming: 3 bases; J trimming: 6 bases; junction bases outside the gene matches: 11. This CDR3 is built from 15 residues. The DNA of the CDR3 is TGTGCCATCAGTGACGTGCCGGGGAGGGTTCGCGAGCAGTACTTC. Amino acid sequence: CAISDVPGRVREQYF.

This chain connects TRBV27 to TRBJ2-7; a weak D match, TRBD2 (6 bases). The germline V gene has CDR1 MNHEY and CDR2 SMNVEV (reference sequence). V lost 8 bases and J lost 6, with 14 bases in between. The CDR3 extends over 12 amino acids. CDR3 coding DNA: TGTGCCAGCGGTAGGGGACTGGGCGAGCAGTACTTC. Translating it yields CASGRGLGEQYF.

The chain joins TRBV19 to TRBJ2-4; tentative D call: TRBD1 (6 bases). This CDR3 is 15 amino acids long. Trimming shortened V by 2 bases and J by 4 bases, and 12 bases separated the two germline ends. Per germline, CDR1 LNHDA and CDR2 SQIVND (reference sequence). CDR3 amino acids: CASSISGQSKNIQYF. The CDR3 DNA follows: TGTGCCAGTAGTATATCAGGACAGTCAAAAAACATTCAGTACTTC.

The rearrangement uses TRBV7-9 and TRBJ1-1; the D gene is possibly TRBD1 (6 bases). V dropped 5 bases and J dropped 4 bases, with 20 bases sitting between them. Per the germline V gene, CDR1 is SEHNR and CDR2 is FQNEAQ (reference sequence). This CDR3 is 16 amino acids long. The CDR3 DNA sequence: TGTGCCAGCAGCGTAAGCGGGGGCACATCCCTCACTGAAGCTTTCTTT. It is translated as CASSVSGGTSLTEAFF.

V and J are TRBV3-1 (or the pseudogene TRBV3-2) and TRBJ1-4; 9 bases fit TRBD1. V lost 3 bases and J lost 8; bases outside the gene matches: 10. Germline V gene data show CDR1 as LGHDT and CDR2 as YNNKEL (reference sequence). CDR3 length: 16 amino acids. The CDR3 region is CASSHGGQGRWEKLFF. The CDR3 bases are TGTGCCAGCAGCCACGGGGGACAGGGTAGGTGGGAAAAACTGTTTTTT.

The chain carries TRBV6-5 and TRBJ2-7; D may be TRBD2 (6 bases). Germline assignment: CDR1 MNHEY and CDR2 SVGAGI. CDR3 size: 16 residues. The V gene lost 0 bases and the J gene lost 0 bases, with 12 bases spanning the gap. The CDR3 sequence is CASSYSGGFSSYEQYF. CDR3 nucleotide sequence: TGTGCCAGCAGTTACTCAGGAGGGTTCAGCTCCTACGAGCAGTACTTC.